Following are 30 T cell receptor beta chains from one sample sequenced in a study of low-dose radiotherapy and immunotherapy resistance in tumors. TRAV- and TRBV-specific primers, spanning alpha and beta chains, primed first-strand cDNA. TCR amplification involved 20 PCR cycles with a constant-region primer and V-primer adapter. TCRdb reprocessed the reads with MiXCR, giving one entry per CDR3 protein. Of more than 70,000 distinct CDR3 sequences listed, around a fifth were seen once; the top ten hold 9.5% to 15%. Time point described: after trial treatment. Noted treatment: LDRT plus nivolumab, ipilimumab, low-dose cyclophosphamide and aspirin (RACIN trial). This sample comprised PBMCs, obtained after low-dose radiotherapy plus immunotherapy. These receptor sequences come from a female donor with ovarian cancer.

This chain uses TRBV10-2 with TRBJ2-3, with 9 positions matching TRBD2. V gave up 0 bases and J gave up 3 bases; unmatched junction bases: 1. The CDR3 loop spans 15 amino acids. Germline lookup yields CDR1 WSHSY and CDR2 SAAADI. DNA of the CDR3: TGCGCCAGCAGTGAGTCCGGACTAGCGACAGATACGCAGTATTTT. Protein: CASSESGLATDTQYF.

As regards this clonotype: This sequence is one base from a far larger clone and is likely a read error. The CDR3 DNA sequence: TGTACCAGCAGCTTTAGTTCAGGGGGCCAAGAGACCCAGTACTTC. Protein: CTSSFSSGGQETQYF. J is TRBJ2-5 and V is TRBV13, with 7 positions matching TRBD1. Per the germline V gene, CDR1 is PRHDT and CDR2 is FYEKMQ (reference sequence). The CDR3 loop spans 15 amino acids.

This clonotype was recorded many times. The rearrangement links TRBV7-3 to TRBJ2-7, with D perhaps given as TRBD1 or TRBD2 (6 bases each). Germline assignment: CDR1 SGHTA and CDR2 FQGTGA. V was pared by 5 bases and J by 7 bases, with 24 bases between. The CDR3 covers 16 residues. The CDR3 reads CASSPQGGTLGGEQYF. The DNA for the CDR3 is TGTGCCAGCAGCCCCCAAGGGGGGACCCTAGGCGGGGAGCAGTACTTC.

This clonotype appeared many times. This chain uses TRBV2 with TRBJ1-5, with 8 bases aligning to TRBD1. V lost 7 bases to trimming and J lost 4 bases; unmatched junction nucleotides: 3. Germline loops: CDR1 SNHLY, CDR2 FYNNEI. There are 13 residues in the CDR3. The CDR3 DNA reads TGTGCCAGCAACGGACAGGGTAATCAGCCCCAGCATTTT. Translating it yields CASNGQGNQPQHF.

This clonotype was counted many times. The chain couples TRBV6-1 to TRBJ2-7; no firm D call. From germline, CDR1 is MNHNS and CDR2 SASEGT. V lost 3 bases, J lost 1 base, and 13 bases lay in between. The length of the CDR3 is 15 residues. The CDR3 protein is CASSDLPSRSYEQYF. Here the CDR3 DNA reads TGTGCCAGCAGTGACTTACCCTCTCGATCCTACGAGCAGTACTTC.

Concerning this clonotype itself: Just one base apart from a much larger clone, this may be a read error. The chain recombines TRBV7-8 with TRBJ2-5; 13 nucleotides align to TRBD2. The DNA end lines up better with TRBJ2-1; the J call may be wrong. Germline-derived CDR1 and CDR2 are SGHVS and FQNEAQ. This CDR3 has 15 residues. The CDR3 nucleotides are TGTTCCAGCAGCCGGGGACTAGCGGGGAGGGGTGAGCAGTTCTTC. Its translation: CSSSRGLAGRGEQFF.

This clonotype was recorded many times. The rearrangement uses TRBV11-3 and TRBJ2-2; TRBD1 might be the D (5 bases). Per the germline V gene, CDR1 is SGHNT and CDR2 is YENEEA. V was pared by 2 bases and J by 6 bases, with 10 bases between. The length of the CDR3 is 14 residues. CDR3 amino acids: CASSLSRGAGELFF. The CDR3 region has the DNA TGTGCCAGCAGCTTATCTAGGGGCGCCGGGGAGCTGTTTTTT.

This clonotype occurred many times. CDR3 loop: CASSVVPDRGTDTQYF. In nucleotides, the CDR3 is TGTGCCAGCAGCGTAGTTCCAGACCGGGGCACAGATACGCAGTATTTT. The rearrangement joins TRBV9 to TRBJ2-3; D gene ambiguous. The ends were cut back, 0 bases at V and 1 base at J, with 12 bases in the middle. CDR1 is SGDLS and CDR2 is YYNGEE in the germline V gene. The CDR3 covers 16 residues. The complete variable domain, with remaining parts taken from reference TRBV9 and TRBJ2-3, reads DSGVTQTPKHLITATGQRVTLRCSPRSGDLSVYWYQQSLDQGLQFLIQYYNGEERAKGNILERFSAQQFPDLHSELNLSSLELGDSALYFCASSVVPDRGTDTQYFGPGTRLTVL.

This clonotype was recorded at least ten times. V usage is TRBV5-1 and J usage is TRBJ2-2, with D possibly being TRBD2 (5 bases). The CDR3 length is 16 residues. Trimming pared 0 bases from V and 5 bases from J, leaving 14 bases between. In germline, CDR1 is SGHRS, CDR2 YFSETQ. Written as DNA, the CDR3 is TGCGCCAGCAGCTTGGAGAACCGAGGGTCAACCGGGGAGCTGTTTTTT. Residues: CASSLENRGSTGELFF.

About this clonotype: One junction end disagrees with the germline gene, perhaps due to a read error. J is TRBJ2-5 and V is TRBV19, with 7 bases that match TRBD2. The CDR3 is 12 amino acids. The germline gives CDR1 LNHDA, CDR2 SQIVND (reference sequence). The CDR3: CPSNPGGETQYF. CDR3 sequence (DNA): TGTCCCAGTAATCCGGGGGGAGAGACCCAGTACTTC.

CDR3 bases: TGTGCCAGCAGAAAAACCCACGGGCTCATCTTCTACAATGAGCAGTTCTTC. The encoded protein is CASRKTHGLIFYNEQFF. The chain combines TRBV28 with TRBJ2-1; D unclear. V was cut by 6 bases and J by 3 bases, with 21 bases left in between. This CDR3 comprises 17 residues. Germline CDR1 and CDR2: MDHEN and SYDVKM.

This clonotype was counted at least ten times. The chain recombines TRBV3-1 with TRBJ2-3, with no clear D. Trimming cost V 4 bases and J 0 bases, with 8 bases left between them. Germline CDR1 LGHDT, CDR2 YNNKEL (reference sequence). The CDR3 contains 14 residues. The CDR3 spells CASSRAESTDTQYF. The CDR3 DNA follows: TGTGCCAGCAGCCGGGCAGAGAGCACAGATACGCAGTATTTT.

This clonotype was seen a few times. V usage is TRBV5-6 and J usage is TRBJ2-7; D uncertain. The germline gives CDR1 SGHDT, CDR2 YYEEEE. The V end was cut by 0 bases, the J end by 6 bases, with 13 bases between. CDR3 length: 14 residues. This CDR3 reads CASSLVGRSAEQYF. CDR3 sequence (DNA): TGTGCCAGCAGCTTGGTTGGGCGCAGCGCCGAGCAGTACTTC. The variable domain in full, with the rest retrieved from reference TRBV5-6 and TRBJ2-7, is DAGVTQSPTHLIKTRGQQVTLRCSPKSGHDTVSWYQQALGQGPQFIFQYYEEEERQRGNFPDRFSGHQFPNYSSELNVNALLLGDSALYLCASSLVGRSAEQYFGPGTRLTVT.

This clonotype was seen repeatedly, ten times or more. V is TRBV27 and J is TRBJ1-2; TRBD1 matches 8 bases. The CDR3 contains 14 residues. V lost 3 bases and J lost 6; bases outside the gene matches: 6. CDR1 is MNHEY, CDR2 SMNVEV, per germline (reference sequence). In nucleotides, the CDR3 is TGTGCCAGCAGTTTCACCGGACAGGGAAATGGCTACACCTTC. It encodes CASSFTGQGNGYTF.

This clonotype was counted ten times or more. CDR3 region: CAWSGGSNYGYTF. The CDR3 bases are TGTGCCTGGAGTGGGGGATCTAACTATGGCTACACCTTC. The chain couples TRBV30 to TRBJ1-2; D remains unclear. The CDR3 length is 13 residues. Trimming stripped 1 base from V and 0 bases from J, with 6 bases between. CDR1 is GTSNPN and CDR2 is SVGIG in the germline V gene (reference sequence).

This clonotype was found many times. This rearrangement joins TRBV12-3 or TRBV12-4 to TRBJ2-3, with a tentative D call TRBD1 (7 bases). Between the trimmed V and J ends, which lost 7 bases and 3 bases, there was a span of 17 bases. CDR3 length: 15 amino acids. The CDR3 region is CASNPGGGRTDTQYF. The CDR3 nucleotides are TGTGCCAGCAACCCCGGAGGGGGCCGAACAGATACGCAGTATTTT.

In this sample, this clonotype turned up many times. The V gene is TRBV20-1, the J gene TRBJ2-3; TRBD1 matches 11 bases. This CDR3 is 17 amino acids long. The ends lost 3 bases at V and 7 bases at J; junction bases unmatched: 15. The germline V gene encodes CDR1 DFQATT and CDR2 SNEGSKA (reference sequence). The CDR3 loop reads CSARENLGTGGMNTQYF. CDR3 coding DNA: TGCAGTGCTAGGGAAAACCTTGGGACAGGGGGAATGAATACGCAGTATTTT.

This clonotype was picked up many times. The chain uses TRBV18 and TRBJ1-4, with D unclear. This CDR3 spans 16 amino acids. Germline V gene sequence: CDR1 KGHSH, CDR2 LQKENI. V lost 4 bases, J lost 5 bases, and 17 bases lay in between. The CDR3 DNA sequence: TGTGCCAGCTCACGCGAACCGGGAGGCGGGAATGAAAAACTGTTTTTT. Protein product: CASSREPGGGNEKLFF.

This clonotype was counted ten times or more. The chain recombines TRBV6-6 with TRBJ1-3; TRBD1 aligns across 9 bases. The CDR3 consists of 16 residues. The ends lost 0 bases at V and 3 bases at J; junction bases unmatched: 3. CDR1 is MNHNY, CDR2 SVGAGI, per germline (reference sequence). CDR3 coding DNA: TGTGCCAGCAGTTACTCGGACAGGGGTTTTGGAAACACCATATATTTT. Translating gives CASSYSDRGFGNTIYF.

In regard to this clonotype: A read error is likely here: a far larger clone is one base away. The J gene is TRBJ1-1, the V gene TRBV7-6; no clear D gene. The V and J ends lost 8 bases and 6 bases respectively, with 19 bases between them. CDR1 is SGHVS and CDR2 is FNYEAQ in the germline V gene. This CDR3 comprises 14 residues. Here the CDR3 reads CASYPGVMFSEAFF. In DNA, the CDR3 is TGTGCCAGCTATCCTGGCGTTATGTTTTCTGAAGCTTTCTTT.

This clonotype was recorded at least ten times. The CDR3 DNA follows: TGTGCCAGCAGCAAACAGACTTCGCCTTACTATGGCTACACCTTC. It codes for CASSKQTSPYYGYTF. The chain recombines TRBV7-6 with TRBJ1-2; D is uncertain. CDR3 length: 15 amino acids. Germline CDR1 is SGHVS and CDR2 is FNYEAQ. V was shortened by 5 bases and J by 3 bases, with 16 bases between the two germline ends.

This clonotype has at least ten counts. The CDR3 DNA reads as TGCAGCGTTGATCCAGGCACAGATACGCAGTATTTT. This codes for CSVDPGTDTQYF. The chain employs TRBV29-1 and TRBJ2-3; D remains ambiguous. Germline assignment: CDR1 SQVTM and CDR2 ANQGSEA. The germline V and J ends were trimmed by 3 bases and 1 base, with 5 bases remaining between them. The CDR3 has 12 amino acids.

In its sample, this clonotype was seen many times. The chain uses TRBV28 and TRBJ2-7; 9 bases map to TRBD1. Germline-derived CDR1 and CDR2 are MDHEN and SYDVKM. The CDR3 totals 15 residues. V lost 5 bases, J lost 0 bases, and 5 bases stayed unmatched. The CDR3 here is CASSIGQGTSYEQYF. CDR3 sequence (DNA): TGTGCCAGCAGTATCGGACAGGGGACCTCCTACGAGCAGTACTTC.

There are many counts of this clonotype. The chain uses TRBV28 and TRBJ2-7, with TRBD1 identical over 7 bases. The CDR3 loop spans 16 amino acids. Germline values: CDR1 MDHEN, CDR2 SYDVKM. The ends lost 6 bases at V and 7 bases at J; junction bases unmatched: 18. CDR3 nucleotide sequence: TGTGCCAGCAGCGGGACAGATAAGATAGTCTTCGTGGAGCAGTACTTC. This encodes CASSGTDKIVFVEQYF. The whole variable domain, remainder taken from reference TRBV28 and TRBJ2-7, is DVKVTQSSRYLVKRTGEKVFLECVQDMDHENMFWYRQDPGLGLRLIYFSYDVKMKEKGDIPEGYSVSREKKERFSLILESASTNQTSMYLCASSGTDKIVFVEQYFGPGTRLTVT.

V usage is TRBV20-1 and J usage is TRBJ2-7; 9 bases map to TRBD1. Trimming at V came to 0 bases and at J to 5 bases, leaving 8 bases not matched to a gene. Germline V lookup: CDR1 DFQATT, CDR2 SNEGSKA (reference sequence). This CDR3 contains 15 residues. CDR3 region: CSARDRGTGNHEQYF. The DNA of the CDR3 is TGCAGTGCTAGAGATCGGGGGACAGGGAACCACGAGCAGTACTTC.

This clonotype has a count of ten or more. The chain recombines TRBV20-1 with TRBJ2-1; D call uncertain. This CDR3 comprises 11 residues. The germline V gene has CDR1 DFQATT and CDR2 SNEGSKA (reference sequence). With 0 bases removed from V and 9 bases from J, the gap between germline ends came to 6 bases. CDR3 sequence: CSARDLSEQFF. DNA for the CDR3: TGCAGTGCTAGAGACCTCTCTGAGCAGTTCTTC.

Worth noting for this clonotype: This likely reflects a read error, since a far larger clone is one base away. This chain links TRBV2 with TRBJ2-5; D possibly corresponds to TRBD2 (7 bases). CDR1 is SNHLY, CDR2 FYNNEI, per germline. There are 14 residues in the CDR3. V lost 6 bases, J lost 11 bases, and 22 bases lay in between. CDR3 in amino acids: CASREAGAYNEQYF. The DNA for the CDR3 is TGTGCCAGCAGGGAGGCGGGGGCCTACAATGAGCAGTACTTC.

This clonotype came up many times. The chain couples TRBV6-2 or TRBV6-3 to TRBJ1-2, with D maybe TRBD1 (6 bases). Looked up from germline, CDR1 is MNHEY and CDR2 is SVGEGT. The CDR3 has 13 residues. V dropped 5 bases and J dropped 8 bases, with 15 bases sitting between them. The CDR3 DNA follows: TGTGCCAGCAGTCCCTCGGGGGGCATGGGCTACACCTTC. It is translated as CASSPSGGMGYTF.

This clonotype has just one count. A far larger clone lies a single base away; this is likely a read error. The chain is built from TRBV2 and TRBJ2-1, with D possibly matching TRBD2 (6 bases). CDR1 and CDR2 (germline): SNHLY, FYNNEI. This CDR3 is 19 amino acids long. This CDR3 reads CASSQGAVPGRRVYNEQLF. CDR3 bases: TGCGCCAGCAGCCAAGGAGCCGTCCCGGGACGGAGGGTTTACAATGAGCAGCTCTTC.

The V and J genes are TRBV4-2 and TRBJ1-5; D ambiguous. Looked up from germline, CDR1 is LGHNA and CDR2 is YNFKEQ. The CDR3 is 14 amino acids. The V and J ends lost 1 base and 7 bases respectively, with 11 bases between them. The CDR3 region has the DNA TGTGCCAGCAGCCAAGCGTGGGGAGAACAGCCCCAGCATTTT. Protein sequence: CASSQAWGEQPQHF.